The present T cell receptor beta chain was sequenced within a study of blood T cell repertoires in COVID-19. Background on the study: Acute and convalescent COVID-19 specimens originated in the United States, Italy and Spain. Sources were T cells, B-cell-depleted T cells, or PBMCs; the material itself was cDNA or gDNA.

Authors' data handling: Amplification of reference gene primers provided the estimated nucleated cell counts. The protocol was immunoSEQ multiplex PCR, while the TCRdb copy is restricted to in-frame clones and leaves out a portion. V, J and clone size were drawn from that table, and D and trimming were deduced from the DNA. This table holds roughly 250,000 clones, around nine tenths found once. The germline CDR1 and CDR2 sequences are SGHKS and YYEKEE (reference sequence). V lost 0 bases and J 11 bases, leaving 20 bases between the germline ends. The CDR3 runs to 15 residues. This clonotype originated in a woman between 35 and 50 years old who had recovered from COVID-19. Input material: peripheral blood. The rearrangement links TRBV5-5 to TRBJ1-1; a possible D gene is TRBD1 (5 bases). This CDR3 is CASSLEGRVRVGAFF. CDR3 coding DNA: TGTGCCAGCAGCTTGGAGGGCAGGGTAAGAGTGGGGGCTTTCTTT.